The source of this T cell receptor beta chain is a study of shared clonotypes between healthy human individuals. Across the whole study: Used for every donor were three CD4 naive, three CD4 memory, two CD8 naive and one CD8 memory plate.

Memory CD4+ cells were the fraction left after CD45RA+ naive selection. Data came from immunoSEQ multiplex PCR; TCRdb stores just in-frame clones and leaves some out. Of some 2,400,000 clones listed, approximately 96% are singletons. Overall study findings and caveats: Naive subsets, compared against memory subsets, generally had larger estimated richness values. Approximately 5.1% was the fraction of naive CD4 clonotypes found shared across four donors.

This clone was recorded only once. Its antigen is not identified. Per germline, CDR1 LGHNA and CDR2 YNFKEQ. The CDR3 contains 14 residues. V was pared by 1 base and J by 1 base, with 7 bases between. The TCR comes from a man younger than 35 in good health. The sample consisted of naive CD4+ T cells sorted from blood. The subset denotes: CD45RA+ positively selected. The V call is TRBV4-2, the J call TRBJ2-5; either TRBD1 or TRBD2 may supply D (5 bases each). This CDR3 reads CASSQVGRQETQYF. As DNA, the CDR3 is TGTGCCAGCAGCCAAGTGGGACGCCAAGAGACCCAGTACTTC.